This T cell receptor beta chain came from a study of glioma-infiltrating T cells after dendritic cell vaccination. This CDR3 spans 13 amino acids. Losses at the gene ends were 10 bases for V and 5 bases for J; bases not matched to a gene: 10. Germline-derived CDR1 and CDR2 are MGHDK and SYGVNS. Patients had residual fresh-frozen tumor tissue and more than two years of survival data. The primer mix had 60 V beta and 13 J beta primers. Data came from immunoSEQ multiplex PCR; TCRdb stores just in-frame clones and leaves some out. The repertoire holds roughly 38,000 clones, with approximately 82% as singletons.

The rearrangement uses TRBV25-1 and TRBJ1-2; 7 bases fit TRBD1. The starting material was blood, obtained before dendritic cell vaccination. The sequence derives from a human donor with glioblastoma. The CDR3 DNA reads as TGTGCCACCTCCTGGACAGGCGGGTATGGCTACACCTTC. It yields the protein CATSWTGGYGYTF.